This T cell receptor (beta chain) appears in the sequencing data of a study of cytomegalovirus exposure and HLA in healthy donors. Overall study results and limits: By a later analysis, the bulk of CMV-associated TCR beta chains appeared HLA-restricted.

In this sample, this clone turned up a few times. Its antigen is not known. The J segment lost 7 bases and the V segment lost 5 bases, leaving 9 bases of the junction unmatched. The length of the CDR3 is 15 residues. CDR1 MNHEY and CDR2 SMNVEV come from the germline V gene (reference sequence). Amplification used 60 Vbeta primers and 13 Jbeta primers. The method was immunoSEQ multiplex PCR; TCRdb's version includes in-frame clones alone and lacks a portion of them. The sample records about 150,000 clones, 55% to 85% being singletons. This chain links TRBV27 with TRBJ2-7, with 12 nucleotides matching TRBD2. Sequencing was performed on PBMCs. The receptor was derived from a man aged 35-49 years in good health and CMV-seronegative. This CDR3 is CASSPGTSGLREQYF. CDR3 bases: TGTGCCAGCAGTCCCGGGACTAGCGGGTTGAGGGAGCAGTACTTC.